A selection of T cell receptor beta chains follows, all from one sample in a study of a mutant IDH1 vaccine in newly diagnosed glioma. Assay: immunoSEQ multiplex PCR; the TCRdb copy retains only in-frame clones and omits some. The table includes approximately 66,000 clones, approximately 80% detected once. Their antigens are not known. The sequencing used PBMCs, collected from a glioma patient whose treatment included an IDH1 peptide vaccine. These receptors were taken from a man between 18 and 29 years old with glioma. The CDR3 runs from the conserved cysteine through the conserved F or W. D genes are given only for firm matches. Size values are once, few and many counts, or a class for expanded clones, and some rows have none.

V gene	D gene	CDR3 length	J gene	clone size	CDR3 DNA	CDR3 protein
TRBV7-9	TRBD1	15	TRBJ1-1	-	TGTGCCAGCAGCTCGAGGTGGGACAGTCGGTCCGAAGCTTTCTTT	CASSSRWDSRSEAFF
TRBV4-1	TRBD1	18	TRBJ2-7	medium-sized	TGCGCCAGCAGCCAAGAGGCGGGCGTGACAGGGTTCAACTACGAGCAGTACTTC	CASSQEAGVTGFNYEQYF
TRBV7-9	-	14	TRBJ1-5	once	TGTGCCAGCAGCTTACAGGGAAGCAATCAGCCCCAGCATTTT	CASSLQGSNQPQHF
TRBV27	-	13	TRBJ2-7	-	TGTGCCAGCAGTTTGGGCAAGGGCTACGAGCAGTACTTC	CASSLGKGYEQYF
TRBV4-3	TRBD2	17	TRBJ2-7	-	TGCGCCAGCAGCCCATCCTCTCTAGCGGGGCTGTTCTACGAGCAGTACTTC	CASSPSSLAGLFYEQYF
TRBV7-8	-	14	TRBJ1-2	few	TGTGCCAGCAGTCAGCCCGCCACTAACTATGGCTACACCTTC	CASSQPATNYGYTF
TRBV19	-	15	TRBJ2-3	-	TGTGCCAGTAGTATACAGGGGTGGGGACCAGATACGCAGTATTTT	CASSIQGWGPDTQYF
TRBV10-3	-	16	TRBJ1-3	-	TGTGCCATCAGTGAGTCCGTGGGGGCAGGGGGAAACACCATATATTTT	CAISESVGAGGNTIYF
TRBV28	-	14	TRBJ1-5	once	TGTGCCAGCAGTTCCCTAGGGAGCAATCAGCCCCAGCATTTT	CASSSLGSNQPQHF
TRBV7-9	-	16	TRBJ1-2	-	TGTGCCAGCAGCTTAGGGGACCCTTTCTACTACTATGGCTACACCTTC	CASSLGDPFYYYGYTF
TRBV9	-	14	TRBJ2-3	-	TGTGCCAGCAGCGTAGAGACCTATGCAGATACGCAGTATTTT	CASSVETYADTQYF
TRBV18	TRBD2	15	TRBJ2-7	-	TGTGCCAGCTCACCGGGACTAGCGGCGACCTACGAGCAGTACTTC	CASSPGLAATYEQYF
TRBV27	TRBD2	16	TRBJ2-1	-	TGTGCCAGCAGGGCATACCGAGCGGGAGTCTACAATGAGCAGTTCTTC	CASRAYRAGVYNEQFF
TRBV5-1	TRBD1	15	TRBJ1-2	-	TGCGCCAGCAGCTTGGGGACAGGGTCTTTATATGGCTACACCTTC	CASSLGTGSLYGYTF
TRBV4-1	-	16	TRBJ2-5	-	TGCGCCAGCAGCCAAGATCCCCGACCGACAGCCACTTCTCTTAACTTC	CASSQDPRPTATSLNF
TRBV15	-	15	TRBJ1-1	-	TGTGCCACCAGCAGTCGTTTTGAAAAGAACACTGAAGCTTTCTTT	CATSSRFEKNTEAFF